Listed below are T cell receptor beta chains from one sample, sequenced in a study of T cell responses to AZD1222 COVID-19 vaccine. Only in-frame clones appear in the TCRdb table, and some are missing; sequencing was by immunoSEQ multiplex PCR. The table includes roughly 98,000 clones, around nine tenths detected once. The material sequenced was peripheral blood, taken on day 0 of AZD1222 vaccination. All receptors derive from an adult in good health. CDR3s include the opening cysteine and the closing phenylalanine or tryptophan. A D gene is named only where the DNA matches it firmly. Rows may omit the clone size; those that give it use once, few, many or a size class.

J gene: TRBJ1-1
CDR3 length: 13
V gene: TRBV29-1
D gene: .
clone size: .
CDR3 DNA: TGCAGCGTTAGCGTCGGCGGGGCCACTGAAGCTTTCTTT
CDR3 protein: CSVSVGGATEAFF

J gene: TRBJ1-5
CDR3 length: 17
V gene: TRBV19
D gene: TRBD1
clone size: .
CDR3 DNA: TGTGCCAGTACCTCCACCCCGGGACAGGGATTTGTTCAGCCCCAGCATTTT
CDR3 protein: CASTSTPGQGFVQPQHF

J gene: TRBJ2-2
CDR3 length: 16
V gene: TRBV7-9
D gene: .
clone size: .
CDR3 DNA: TGTGCCAGCAGCACCTCAGGAAGGCGGTCGACCGGGGAGCTGTTTTTT
CDR3 protein: CASSTSGRRSTGELFF

J gene: TRBJ2-1
CDR3 length: 15
V gene: TRBV10-3
D gene: .
clone size: once
CDR3 DNA: TGTGCCATCAGTGAGTCCGGACGGGGATACAATGAGCAGTTCTTC
CDR3 protein: CAISESGRGYNEQFF

J gene: TRBJ2-7
CDR3 length: 14
V gene: TRBV3-1/TRBV3-2
D gene: .
clone size: .
CDR3 DNA: TGTGCCAGCAGCCAAGATCAGGCAGCCTGCGAGCAGTACTTC
CDR3 protein: CASSQDQAACEQYF

J gene: TRBJ1-2
CDR3 length: 14
V gene: TRBV30
D gene: .
clone size: .
CDR3 DNA: TGTGCCTGGAGTGTATGGACCGGGGCCTATGGCTACACCTTC
CDR3 protein: CAWSVWTGAYGYTF

J gene: TRBJ1-5
CDR3 length: 13
V gene: TRBV3-1/TRBV3-2
D gene: .
clone size: .
CDR3 DNA: TGTGCCAGCAGCCAGGGGTACAATCAGCCCCAGCATTTT
CDR3 protein: CASSQGYNQPQHF

J gene: TRBJ1-5
CDR3 length: 16
V gene: TRBV9
D gene: TRBD1
clone size: .
CDR3 DNA: TGTGCCAGCAGCGGCGGGACAGGAGGGGTAGGGCAGCCCCAGCATTTT
CDR3 protein: CASSGGTGGVGQPQHF

J gene: TRBJ1-1
CDR3 length: 14
V gene: TRBV28
D gene: .
clone size: once
CDR3 DNA: TGTGCCAGCAGACCCATACAGGGATACACTGAAGCTTTCTTT
CDR3 protein: CASRPIQGYTEAFF

J gene: TRBJ2-7
CDR3 length: 14
V gene: TRBV6-5
D gene: .
clone size: .
CDR3 DNA: TGTGCCAGCAGTTACAGTCGTACTTCCTACGAGCAGTACTTC
CDR3 protein: CASSYSRTSYEQYF

J gene: TRBJ2-3
CDR3 length: 14
V gene: TRBV3-1/TRBV3-2
D gene: .
clone size: .
CDR3 DNA: TGTGCCAGCAGCCCTAGGACTTCCCCAGATACGCAGTATTTT
CDR3 protein: CASSPRTSPDTQYF

J gene: TRBJ1-1
CDR3 length: 14
V gene: TRBV19
D gene: .
clone size: .
CDR3 DNA: TGTGCCAGTAGCCCACCCGGGATGGGCACTGAAGCTTTCTTT
CDR3 protein: CASSPPGMGTEAFF

J gene: TRBJ1-2
CDR3 length: 15
V gene: TRBV3-1/TRBV3-2
D gene: TRBD1
clone size: .
CDR3 DNA: TGTGCCAGCAGCCCTGGGACAGGACTTGGAGCTGGCTACACCTTC
CDR3 protein: CASSPGTGLGAGYTF

J gene: TRBJ2-1
CDR3 length: 12
V gene: TRBV7-6
D gene: .
clone size: .
CDR3 DNA: TGTGCCAGCAGCTTACGAGACAATGAGCAGTTCTTC
CDR3 protein: CASSLRDNEQFF

J gene: TRBJ1-2
CDR3 length: 15
V gene: TRBV27
D gene: TRBD1
clone size: .
CDR3 DNA: TGTGCCAGCAGTTTATTGGGACAGGGGGCGCAAGGCTACACCTTC
CDR3 protein: CASSLLGQGAQGYTF

J gene: TRBJ1-2
CDR3 length: 13
V gene: TRBV12-3/TRBV12-4
D gene: .
clone size: once
CDR3 DNA: TGTGCCAGCAGTTTATCAGGGGTGGGTGGCTACACCTTC
CDR3 protein: CASSLSGVGGYTF

J gene: TRBJ2-5
CDR3 length: 17
V gene: TRBV7-9
D gene: TRBD1
clone size: once
CDR3 DNA: TGTGCCAGCAGCTTAGGTGACAGGGTTGGAGAGTTGGAGACCCAGTACTTC
CDR3 protein: CASSLGDRVGELETQYF

J gene: TRBJ1-1
CDR3 length: 12
V gene: TRBV7-9
D gene: .
clone size: .
CDR3 DNA: TGTGCCAGCAGCTCTCGGACAGCCGAAGCTTTCTTT
CDR3 protein: CASSSRTAEAFF

J gene: TRBJ2-3
CDR3 length: 10
V gene: TRBV6-6
D gene: .
clone size: .
CDR3 DNA: TGTGCCAGCAGGGGGAGAACGCAGTATTTT
CDR3 protein: CASRGRTQYF

J gene: TRBJ2-1
CDR3 length: 17
V gene: TRBV6-2/TRBV6-3
D gene: TRBD2
clone size: .
CDR3 DNA: TGTGCCAGCAGTTACTCGAATAGCGGGAGTTCCTACAATGAGCAGTTCTTC
CDR3 protein: CASSYSNSGSSYNEQFF

J gene: TRBJ1-3
CDR3 length: 14
V gene: TRBV11-1
D gene: TRBD1
clone size: .
CDR3 DNA: TGTGCCAGCAGCCTCGGGACAGCTGGAAACACCATATATTTT
CDR3 protein: CASSLGTAGNTIYF

J gene: TRBJ2-7
CDR3 length: 11
V gene: TRBV28
D gene: .
clone size: .
CDR3 DNA: TGTGCCAGCAGCCTAAACTACGAGCAGTACTTC
CDR3 protein: CASSLNYEQYF

J gene: TRBJ2-5
CDR3 length: 14
V gene: TRBV6-5
D gene: .
clone size: once
CDR3 DNA: TGTGCCAGCAGTTCCCGGGGCCCCCAAGAGACCCAGTACTTC
CDR3 protein: CASSSRGPQETQYF

J gene: TRBJ2-1
CDR3 length: 19
V gene: TRBV9
D gene: TRBD2
clone size: .
CDR3 DNA: TGTGCCAGCAGCAGACCGGGACTAGCGGTCGATTATGCCTACAATGAGCAGTTCTTC
CDR3 protein: CASSRPGLAVDYAYNEQFF

J gene: TRBJ1-1
CDR3 length: 13
V gene: TRBV30
D gene: .
clone size: .
CDR3 DNA: TGTGCCTGGAGTACGACTTCGAACACTGAAGCTTTCTTT
CDR3 protein: CAWSTTSNTEAFF